Below are 9 T cell receptor beta chains sequenced from a single sample in a study of shared clonotypes between healthy human individuals (dated by TCRdb to the early 2020s). The library was obtained by the immunoSEQ multiplex PCR assay. TCRdb took over this immuneACCESS table, retaining in-frame rearrangements with V and J assigned. Such tables are incomplete; in checked studies, under half of the missing clones stem from an unresolved V gene, and the remainder is unexplained. Counted in this sample were around 2.3 million clones; 90% to 97% of them appeared once. The ten biggest clones cover more than 0.1% of the sample. The material sequenced was naive CD4+ T cells sorted from blood. The sample's cell subset or site label, in plain terms: CD45RA+ positively selected. The source of these receptors is a young man in good health.

This chain links TRBV29-1 with TRBJ1-5; 7 bases fit TRBD1. CDR1 is SQVTM, CDR2 ANQGSEA, per germline. Germline trimming cut 5 bases from V and 0 bases from J; bases unmatched to any gene: 13. The CDR3 is 17 residues long. Written as DNA, the CDR3 is TGCAGCGTTAAGGAAGGAGGGGGCCCTTATAGCAATCAGCCCCAGCATTTT. Translated, it gives CSVKEGGGPYSNQPQHF.

The sample holds one count of this clone. This chain connects TRBV5-1 to TRBJ1-3; 9 positions agree with TRBD1. Per the germline V gene, CDR1 is SGHRS and CDR2 is YFSETQ. CDR3 length: 16 amino acids. The J segment lost 3 bases and the V segment lost 0 bases, leaving 4 bases of the junction unmatched. In DNA form, the CDR3 reads TGCGCCAGCAGCTTGGAAGGGACAGGGCATGGAAACACCATATATTTT. Amino acid sequence: CASSLEGTGHGNTIYF.

Points on this clone: Given a much more abundant clone one base away, this may be a read error. Other DNA sequences in this specimen translate into the identical CDR3. This chain links TRBV10-2 with TRBJ2-7, with unresolved D. The V gene lost 6 bases and the J gene lost 0 bases, with 3 bases spanning the gap. CDR3 length: 11 amino acids. The germline gives CDR1 WSHSY, CDR2 SAAADI. The CDR3 spells CASSSSYEQYF. The CDR3 region has the DNA TGCGCCAGCAGCTCCTCCTACGAGCAGTACTTC.

V is TRBV18 and J is TRBJ2-7; a possible D gene is TRBD1 (6 bases). Germline V gene lookup returns CDR1 KGHSH and CDR2 LQKENI. This CDR3 comprises 15 residues. V gave up 3 bases and J gave up 2 bases, with 14 bases separating them. CDR3 residues: CASSPADRNPYEQYF. The CDR3 coding sequence is TGTGCCAGCTCACCTGCAGACAGGAACCCCTACGAGCAGTACTTC.

This chain connects TRBV7-9 to TRBJ1-4, with D unresolved. Trimming removed 3 bases at V and 1 base at J, with 9 bases between. The CDR3 runs to 15 residues. Germline V lookup: CDR1 SEHNR, CDR2 FQNEAQ (reference sequence). The CDR3 nucleotides are TGTGCCAGCAGCTTCCTTCAAGGAACTAATGAAAAACTGTTTTTT. Translated: CASSFLQGTNEKLFF.

The chain recombines TRBV18 with TRBJ2-3; D tentatively fits TRBD1 or TRBD2 (6 bases each). Germline CDR1 and CDR2: KGHSH and LQKENI. CDR3 length: 14 amino acids. Trimming shortened V by 6 bases and J by 3 bases, and 13 bases separated the two germline ends. CDR3 protein: CASSPWGATDTQYF. The CDR3 DNA is TGTGCCAGCTCGCCGTGGGGGGCAACAGATACGCAGTATTTT.

This clone is a singleton in its sample. This sequence joins TRBV2 and TRBJ2-1, with TRBD1 identical over 9 bases. This CDR3 has 15 residues. Per the germline V gene, CDR1 is SNHLY and CDR2 is FYNNEI. Germline trimming cut 6 bases from V and 9 bases from J; bases unmatched to any gene: 12. The CDR3 loop reads CASRDRDRDRGEQFF. CDR3 in DNA: TGTGCCAGCAGGGACCGGGACAGGGATCGCGGTGAGCAGTTCTTC.

Here the CDR3 reads CASSLAQRTSGIYEQYF. The CDR3 DNA reads as TGTGCCAGCAGCTTAGCGCAGCGGACTAGCGGGATCTACGAGCAGTACTTC. V usage is TRBV7-2 and J usage is TRBJ2-7, with 12 bases matching TRBD2. The length of the CDR3 is 17 residues. CDR1 SGHTA and CDR2 FQGNSA come from the germline V gene. After removal of 0 bases from V and 3 bases from J, the junction contained 6 bases not matched to a gene. Full variable domain (missing parts from reference TRBV7-2 and TRBJ2-7): GAGVSQSPSNKVTEKGKDVELRCDPISGHTALYWYRQSLGQGLEFLIYFQGNSAPDKSGLPSDRFSAERTGGSVSTLTIQRTQQEDSAVYLCASSLAQRTSGIYEQYFGPGTRLTVT.

This clone was detected once. V gene TRBV18 combines with J gene TRBJ1-3; D uncertain. CDR1 is KGHSH and CDR2 is LQKENI in the germline V gene. Trimming left V 3 bases short and J 2 bases short, with 11 bases between. This CDR3 has 15 amino acids. The CDR3 loop is CASSPSGSPGNTIYF. The DNA for the CDR3 is TGTGCCAGCTCACCCTCTGGGTCGCCTGGAAACACCATATATTTT.